A selection of T cell receptor beta chains follows, all from one sample in a study of blood T cell repertoires in COVID-19. TCRdb's table, derived via immunoSEQ multiplex PCR, lists solely in-frame clones and lacks some. The table shows 230,000 or so clones, with 88% occurring only once. Sequencing input: PBMCs or T cells enriched from blood (not recorded which). The receptors were sampled from a woman in her twenties or thirties who had recovered from COVID-19. CDR3s include the opening cysteine and the closing phenylalanine or tryptophan. Each record gives: V gene, J gene, D gene, clone size, CDR3 DNA, CDR3 protein. D genes are given only for firm matches. Clone size is not always given. Where it is, it says once, few, many or a class for expanded clones.

v_call: TRBV5-1
j_call: TRBJ1-1
d_call: TRBD1
clone_size: few
cdr3_nt: TGCGCCAGCAGCTTGACCGGACAGGGACCCATGAACACTGAAGCTTTCTTT
cdr3_aa: CASSLTGQGPMNTEAFF

v_call: TRBV19
j_call: TRBJ1-5
d_call: .
clone_size: .
cdr3_nt: TGTGCCACCAAACAGGCGCCCTACAATCAGCCCCAGCATTTT
cdr3_aa: CATKQAPYNQPQHF

v_call: TRBV7-6
j_call: TRBJ1-2
d_call: .
clone_size: .
cdr3_nt: TGTGCCAGCAGCTTAGGGCCCAACTATGGCTACACCTTC
cdr3_aa: CASSLGPNYGYTF

v_call: TRBV11-3
j_call: TRBJ2-5
d_call: TRBD1
clone_size: .
cdr3_nt: TGTGCCAGCATAATGTCAGGGGGTTTGGAGACCCAGTACTTC
cdr3_aa: CASIMSGGLETQYF

v_call: TRBV7-2
j_call: TRBJ2-5
d_call: TRBD1
clone_size: .
cdr3_nt: TGTGCCAGCAGTCGAAGACAGGGCGGTCAAGAGACCCAGTACTTC
cdr3_aa: CASSRRQGGQETQYF

v_call: TRBV4-3
j_call: TRBJ1-1
d_call: .
clone_size: .
cdr3_nt: TGCGCCAGCAGCCAAGAACTGGGGACACGCACTGAAGCTTTCTTT
cdr3_aa: CASSQELGTRTEAFF

v_call: TRBV6-6
j_call: TRBJ2-7
d_call: .
clone_size: .
cdr3_nt: TGTGCCAGCAGTATGTTCGACGAGCAGTACTTC
cdr3_aa: CASSMFDEQYF

v_call: TRBV2
j_call: TRBJ1-1
d_call: .
clone_size: .
cdr3_nt: TGTGCCAGCAGCCGCACCCAGGGCGACACTGAAGCTTTCTTT
cdr3_aa: CASSRTQGDTEAFF

v_call: TRBV7-9
j_call: TRBJ2-1
d_call: TRBD1
clone_size: .
cdr3_nt: TGTGCCAGCAGCCTTGTCGGGACAGGAAACAATGAGCAGTTCTTC
cdr3_aa: CASSLVGTGNNEQFF

v_call: TRBV4-3
j_call: TRBJ2-3
d_call: .
clone_size: once
cdr3_nt: TGCGCCAGCAGTTCGATAGAGAGCGGCACAGATACGCAGTATTTT
cdr3_aa: CASSSIESGTDTQYF

v_call: TRBV3-1/TRBV3-2
j_call: TRBJ2-1
d_call: TRBD2
clone_size: .
cdr3_nt: TGTGCCAGCAGCCAATTGTCTGGCGGGGAGGGATACAATGAGCAGTTCTTC
cdr3_aa: CASSQLSGGEGYNEQFF

v_call: TRBV14
j_call: TRBJ2-7
d_call: .
clone_size: .
cdr3_nt: TGTGCCAGCAGCCAAGATATTCGACACGCCAACTACGAGCAGTACTTC
cdr3_aa: CASSQDIRHANYEQYF

v_call: TRBV2
j_call: TRBJ2-2
d_call: .
clone_size: .
cdr3_nt: TGTGCCAGCAGTGTAGCGGAGGTGGACACCGGGGAGCTGTTTTTT
cdr3_aa: CASSVAEVDTGELFF

v_call: TRBV6-5
j_call: TRBJ1-6
d_call: TRBD1
clone_size: .
cdr3_nt: TGTGCCGTCCCGACAGGGCTATATAATTCACCCCTCCACTTT
cdr3_aa: CAVPTGLYNSPLHF

v_call: TRBV5-8
j_call: TRBJ1-3
d_call: .
clone_size: .
cdr3_nt: TGTGCCAGCAGCTTGAGACTGATTGGAAACACCATATATTTT
cdr3_aa: CASSLRLIGNTIYF

v_call: TRBV7-9
j_call: TRBJ1-1
d_call: .
clone_size: .
cdr3_nt: TGTGCCAGCAGCTTGACAGACTTCACTGAAGCTTTCTTT
cdr3_aa: CASSLTDFTEAFF

v_call: TRBV6-5
j_call: TRBJ1-1
d_call: TRBD1
clone_size: .
cdr3_nt: TGTGCCAGCAGGGGTGACAGGGTAGCGACTGAAGCTTTCTTT
cdr3_aa: CASRGDRVATEAFF

v_call: TRBV5-8
j_call: TRBJ1-6
d_call: TRBD1
clone_size: .
cdr3_nt: TGTGCCAGCGGGACAGGGGGTCCACCCCTCCACTTT
cdr3_aa: CASGTGGPPLHF

v_call: TRBV7-2
j_call: TRBJ2-5
d_call: .
clone_size: .
cdr3_nt: TGTGCCAGCAGCCCGGCGGCCAGCGCAGAGACCCAGTACTTC
cdr3_aa: CASSPAASAETQYF

v_call: TRBV27
j_call: TRBJ2-2
d_call: .
clone_size: .
cdr3_nt: TGTGCCAGCAGTTTTGGCACCTCCGCGAACACCGGGGAGCTGTTTTTT
cdr3_aa: CASSFGTSANTGELFF

v_call: TRBV4-2
j_call: TRBJ1-1
d_call: .
clone_size: .
cdr3_nt: TGTGCCAGCAGCCGCGGGGGGTTGATGGGAGCTTTCTTT
cdr3_aa: CASSRGGLMGAFF

v_call: TRBV6-5
j_call: TRBJ1-1
d_call: .
clone_size: once
cdr3_nt: TGTGCCAGCAGTTACGATGGGGAGGGAGTGGCTGAAGCTTTCTTT
cdr3_aa: CASSYDGEGVAEAFF

v_call: TRBV2
j_call: TRBJ1-2
d_call: .
clone_size: .
cdr3_nt: TGTGCCAGCACCGGGCAGGGCGACTATGGCTACACCTTC
cdr3_aa: CASTGQGDYGYTF

v_call: TRBV15
j_call: TRBJ2-7
d_call: .
clone_size: .
cdr3_nt: TGTGCCACCAGCAGAGATCTGAGTAGTCTTTCCTACGAGCAGTACTTC
cdr3_aa: CATSRDLSSLSYEQYF

v_call: TRBV7-6
j_call: TRBJ1-4
d_call: .
clone_size: .
cdr3_nt: TGTGCCAGCCGATTTGGGAGACAGGCCAATGAAAAACTGTTTTTT
cdr3_aa: CASRFGRQANEKLFF

v_call: TRBV6-5
j_call: TRBJ1-1
d_call: .
clone_size: .
cdr3_nt: TGTGCCAGCCTCAGGGGCGGGGGCACTGAAGCTTTCTTT
cdr3_aa: CASLRGGGTEAFF

v_call: TRBV4-1
j_call: TRBJ1-3
d_call: .
clone_size: .
cdr3_nt: TGCGCCAGCAGCCAAGTGGGACTGGGCTCTGGAAACACCATATATTTT
cdr3_aa: CASSQVGLGSGNTIYF

v_call: TRBV5-6
j_call: TRBJ2-4
d_call: .
clone_size: .
cdr3_nt: TGTGCCAGCAGCTTGGGCGAGGCCAAAAACATTCAGTACTTC
cdr3_aa: CASSLGEAKNIQYF

v_call: TRBV3-1/TRBV3-2
j_call: TRBJ1-2
d_call: TRBD1
clone_size: .
cdr3_nt: TGTGCCAGCAGCACCCGGGACAGAATAGTGGGCTACACCTTC
cdr3_aa: CASSTRDRIVGYTF

v_call: TRBV15
j_call: TRBJ1-1
d_call: .
clone_size: .
cdr3_nt: TGTGCCACCAGCAGAGACAGGGGACATCGAGCTTTCTTT
cdr3_aa: CATSRDRGHRAFF

v_call: TRBV7-9
j_call: TRBJ1-2
d_call: .
clone_size: .
cdr3_nt: TGTGCCAGCAGCTTAGGGGGCTTCTATGGCTACACCTTC
cdr3_aa: CASSLGGFYGYTF

v_call: TRBV7-9
j_call: TRBJ1-2
d_call: .
clone_size: once
cdr3_nt: TGTGCCAGCAGCTTAACTTGGCAAGGGGTGGGCTACACCTTC
cdr3_aa: CASSLTWQGVGYTF

v_call: TRBV5-6
j_call: TRBJ2-7
d_call: .
clone_size: .
cdr3_nt: TGTGCCAGCAGCTTGAGAGGAGAATACGGCCTCGTATTTGTCGAGCAGTACTTC
cdr3_aa: CASSLRGEYGLVFVEQYF

v_call: TRBV7-2
j_call: TRBJ1-4
d_call: .
clone_size: .
cdr3_nt: TGTGCCAGCAGCTTAATGTCAGGGGTCGTATCTAATGAAAAACTGTTTTTT
cdr3_aa: CASSLMSGVVSNEKLFF

v_call: TRBV28
j_call: TRBJ1-2
d_call: TRBD1
clone_size: .
cdr3_nt: TGTGCCAGCAGTTTAGTTTCCCGGGACAGGGGCGGCTACACCTTC
cdr3_aa: CASSLVSRDRGGYTF